The 13 T cell receptor delta chains below were found in one sample sequenced in a study of Vδ1+ human thymocytes. Study observations and caveats: Thymic TRG and TRD repertoires appeared highly polyclonal, with Gaussian CDR3 length distributions.

The template was reverse-transcribed extracted RNA. Pooled V-gene forward primers with one constant-region reverse primer generated the CDR3 amplicons by multiplex PCR. TCRdb reapplied CATT to the multiplex PCR reads. There are around 26,000 delta-chain clones in the sample; over 25% occur only once, and roughly 1.5% lies in the top ten. For these TCRs, the target antigens are not known. Source material: Vdelta1+ gamma-delta thymocytes from the thymus. The sample's subset: FACS-sorted CD3+ TCRalphabeta- TCRVdelta1+ TCRVdelta2- thymocytes. These receptors were taken from a boy in the first two years of life who had congenital heart surgery.

The table lists this clone with a few counts. This chain uses TRDV1 with TRDJ1; D might be TRDD2 (6 bases). Looked up from germline, CDR1 is TSWWSYY and CDR2 is QGS. This CDR3 region has 20 residues. V lost 1 base and J 3 bases, leaving 27 bases between the germline ends. CDR3 sequence (DNA): TGTGCTCTTGGGGAACCCACCATCCTACGCACTATTGGGGTCCCCGATAAACTCATCTTT. Protein sequence: CALGEPTILRTIGVPDKLIF.

This chain uses TRDV1 with TRDJ1; tentative D call: TRDD3 (5 bases). CDR3 length equals 14 residues. Germline V gives CDR1 TSWWSYY, CDR2 QGS. The V end was cut by 1 base, the J end by 4 bases, with 10 bases between. Written as DNA, the CDR3 is TGTGCTCTTGGGGAACGGGGGTTAGGCGATAAACTCATCTTT. It translates to CALGERGLGDKLIF.

As regards this clone: The sample has other DNA sequences that encode this CDR3 too. The chain links TRDV1 to TRDJ1; D perhaps matches TRDD3 (5 bases). CDR3 length equals 20 residues. The V end was cut by 2 bases, the J end by 0 bases, with 25 bases between. Germline values: CDR1 TSWWSYY, CDR2 QGS. The CDR3 nucleotides are TGTGCTCTTGGGGAAGTCTCACCCTTACGTGTGAGGATAAACACCGATAAACTCATCTTT. It is translated as CALGEVSPLRVRINTDKLIF.

The chain combines TRDV1 with TRDJ1, with 8 bases fitting TRDD3. The CDR3 is 22 amino acids. Unmatched junction bases numbered 22, after V lost 1 base and J lost 0 bases. Germline CDR1 TSWWSYY, CDR2 QGS. CDR3 DNA sequence: TGTGCTCTTGGGGAACCGGGTTTCGAAAAAGTACTGGGGGTACTGTACACCGATAAACTCATCTTT. Translation: CALGEPGFEKVLGVLYTDKLIF.

This clone showed up just a few times. The rearrangement joins TRDV1 to TRDJ1; the D gene is possibly TRDD3 (5 bases). The germline gives CDR1 TSWWSYY, CDR2 QGS. The V gene lost 1 base and the J gene lost 5 bases, with 23 bases spanning the gap. This CDR3 comprises 18 residues. For the CDR3, the DNA is TGTGCTCTTGGGGAACCAGTGGGCTCTGCGGGATGCCCGGATAAACTCATCTTT. It encodes CALGEPVGSAGCPDKLIF.

This clone occurred once. At one end, the junction sequence differs from germline, possibly due to a read error. The J gene is TRDJ1, the V gene TRDV1; tentatively, D is TRDD3 (5 bases). The CDR3 totals 17 residues. Per germline, CDR1 TSWWSYY and CDR2 QGS. The CDR3, as DNA: TGTGCTCTTGGGGAACCTTTGGCGTTCTGGGACACCGATATACTCATCTTT. Translating it yields CALGEPLAFWDTDILIF.

On this clone itself: This may come from a read error, since a much larger clone is one base off. The genes are TRDV2 and TRDJ3; maybe TRDD3 (5 bases). This CDR3 comprises 24 residues. The germline V and J ends were trimmed by 5 bases and 0 bases, with 34 bases remaining between them. The germline V gene encodes CDR1 GEAIGNYY and CDR2 EKD. The CDR3 protein is CACGRKSYSGVRSLSSWDTRQMFF. CDR3 in DNA: TGTGCCTGTGGCCGGAAGTCTTATTCGGGGGTACGCTCCCTGAGCTCCTGGGACACCCGACAGATGTTTTTC.

A few counts support this clone. Other DNA sequences of this sample code for an identical CDR3. J is TRDJ1 and V is TRDV1; TRDD2 matches 7 bases. V was clipped by 1 base and J by 7 bases; unmatched bases: 15. CDR1 is TSWWSYY, CDR2 QGS, per germline. The CDR3 consists of 17 residues. CDR3 amino acids: CALGEPSYADTSTKLIF. CDR3 coding DNA: TGTGCTCTTGGGGAACCTTCCTATGCCGACACTTCGACTAAACTCATCTTT.

By proportion, this clone is medium-sized. The chain uses TRDV1 and TRDJ1; TRDD3 matches at 9 bases. The CDR3 consists of 18 residues. CDR1 and CDR2 from the germline V gene are TSWWSYY and QGS. V trimming: 1 base; J trimming: 8 bases; junction bases outside the gene matches: 17. DNA for the CDR3: TGTGCTCTTGGGGAACGCCCACCGAAGTGGGGGATAGTCCGCAAACTCATCTTT. Translation gives CALGERPPKWGIVRKLIF.

Remarks on this clone: Distinct nucleotide sequences in the sample also encode this CDR3. The chain combines TRDV1 with TRDJ1, with D possibly TRDD3 on 8 matching bases. CDR1 is TSWWSYY and CDR2 is QGS in the germline V gene. The CDR3 consists of 20 residues. Trimming stripped 7 bases from V and 0 bases from J, with 30 bases between. The CDR3 reads CALALAVPTGIPSHTDKLIF. The CDR3 nucleotides are TGTGCTCTTGCCCTGGCCGTTCCTACGGGGATACCCTCTCACACCGATAAACTCATCTTT.

In this sample, this clone turned up once. Sequence at one end of the junction differs from germline and may be a read error. The chain joins TRDV1 to TRDJ1, with 10 bases lining up with TRDD3. The CDR3 length is 23 residues. CDR1 is TSWWSYY and CDR2 is QGS in the germline V gene. CDR3 in DNA: TGTGCTCTTGTGGAAATTCCCCGCCTTCCGCTACTGGGGGATCTCGGGGACACCGATAAACTCATCTTT. Residues: CALVEIPRLPLLGDLGDTDKLIF.

This clone came up a few times. The same CDR3 also results from other DNA sequences found in this sample. J is TRDJ1 and V is TRDV1; D is ambiguous. The V end was cut by 1 base, the J end by 10 bases, with 19 bases between. This CDR3 has 15 residues. The germline V gene encodes CDR1 TSWWSYY and CDR2 QGS. Here the CDR3 reads CALGEPTSFRTGLIF. The CDR3 coding sequence is TGTGCTCTTGGGGAACCGACTTCATTCCGGACCGGACTCATCTTT.

This clone showed up just a few times. This chain joins TRDV1 and TRDJ1; 13 bases are shared with TRDD3. Trimming cost V 1 base and J 1 base; bases outside gene matches: 12. The CDR3 runs 20 residues. CDR1 is TSWWSYY, CDR2 QGS, per germline. The CDR3 bases are TGTGCTCTTGGGGAACGGTCGACTGGGGGATACGAGGGGGCCACCGATAAACTCATCTTT. It yields the protein CALGERSTGGYEGATDKLIF.